The 3 T cell receptor beta chains given below trace back to one sample, sequenced in a study of T cell responses to AZD1222 COVID-19 vaccine. Data came from immunoSEQ multiplex PCR; TCRdb stores just in-frame clones and leaves some out. The table records approximately 150,000 clones, around 90% of them present only once. Source: peripheral blood, taken on day 0 of AZD1222 vaccination. The source is an adult in good health.

This sequence joins TRBV9 and TRBJ2-7, with 8 bases identical to TRBD2. V was pared by 0 bases and J by 3 bases, with 5 bases of the junction left unmatched. CDR3 length equals 15 residues. Per germline, CDR1 SGDLS and CDR2 YYNGEE. DNA for the CDR3: TGTGCCAGCAGCGTAGGTCCCGGGGGGGGCTACGAGCAGTACTTC. It specifies CASSVGPGGGYEQYF.

This rearrangement joins TRBV7-2 to TRBJ2-1; TRBD1 is a possible D gene (6 bases). V lost 5 bases and J lost 2, with 19 bases in between. The CDR3 is 17 amino acids. CDR1 and CDR2 (germline): SGHTA, FQGNSA. The CDR3 region has the DNA TGTGCCAGCAGCCTGGGAACCGGACAGTTAGCCTACAATGAGCAGTTCTTC. Translation: CASSLGTGQLAYNEQFF.

CDR3 bases: TGTGCCAGCAGCTTAGGGCCATTTTCTGGAAACACCATATATTTT. This gives the protein CASSLGPFSGNTIYF. The gene calls are TRBV7-7 and TRBJ1-3; D call uncertain. The CDR3 totals 15 residues. Germline lookup yields CDR1 SSHAT and CDR2 FNYEAQ (reference sequence). Trimming took 1 base from V and 1 from J, leaving 8 bases between them.